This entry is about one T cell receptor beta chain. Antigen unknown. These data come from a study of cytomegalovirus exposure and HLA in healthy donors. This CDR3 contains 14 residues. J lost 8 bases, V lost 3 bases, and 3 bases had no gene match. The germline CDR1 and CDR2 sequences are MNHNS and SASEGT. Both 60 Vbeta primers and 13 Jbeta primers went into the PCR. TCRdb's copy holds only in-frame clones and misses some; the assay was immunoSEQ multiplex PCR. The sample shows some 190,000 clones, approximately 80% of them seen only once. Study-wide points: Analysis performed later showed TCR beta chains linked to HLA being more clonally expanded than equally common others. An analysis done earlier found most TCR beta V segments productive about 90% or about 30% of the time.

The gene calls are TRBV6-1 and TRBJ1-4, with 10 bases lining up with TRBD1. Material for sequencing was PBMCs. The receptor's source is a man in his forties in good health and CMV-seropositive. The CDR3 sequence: CASSEDRGLEKLFF. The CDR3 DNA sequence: TGTGCCAGCAGTGAGGACAGGGGGTTGGAAAAACTGTTTTTT.